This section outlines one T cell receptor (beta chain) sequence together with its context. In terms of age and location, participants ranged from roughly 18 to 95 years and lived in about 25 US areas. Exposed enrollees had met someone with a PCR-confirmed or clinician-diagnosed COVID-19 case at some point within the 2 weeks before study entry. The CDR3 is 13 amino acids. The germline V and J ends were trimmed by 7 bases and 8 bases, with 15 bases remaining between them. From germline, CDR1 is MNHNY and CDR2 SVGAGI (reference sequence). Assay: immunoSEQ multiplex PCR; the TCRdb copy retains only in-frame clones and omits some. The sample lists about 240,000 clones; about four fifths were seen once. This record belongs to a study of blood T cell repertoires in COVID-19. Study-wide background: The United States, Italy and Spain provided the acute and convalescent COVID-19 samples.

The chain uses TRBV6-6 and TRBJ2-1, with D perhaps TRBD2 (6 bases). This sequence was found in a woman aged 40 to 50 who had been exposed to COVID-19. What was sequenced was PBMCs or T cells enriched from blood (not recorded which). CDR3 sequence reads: CASNYGGADEQFF. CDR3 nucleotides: TGTGCCAGCAACTACGGAGGGGCGGATGAGCAGTTCTTC.